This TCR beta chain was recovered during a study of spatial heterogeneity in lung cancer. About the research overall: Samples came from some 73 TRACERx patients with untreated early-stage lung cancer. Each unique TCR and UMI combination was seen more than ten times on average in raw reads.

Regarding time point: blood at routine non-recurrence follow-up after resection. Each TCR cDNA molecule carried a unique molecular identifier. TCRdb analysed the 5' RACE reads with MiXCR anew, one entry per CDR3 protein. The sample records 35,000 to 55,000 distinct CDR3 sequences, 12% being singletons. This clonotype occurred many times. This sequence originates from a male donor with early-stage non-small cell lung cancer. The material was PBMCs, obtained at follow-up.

The CDR3: CASSLNEGYETQYF. CDR3 bases: TGTGCCAGCAGCTTAAACGAGGGGTACGAGACCCAGTACTTC. The genes are TRBV7-2 and TRBJ2-5, with D perhaps given as TRBD1 or TRBD2 (5 bases each). Trimming took off 2 bases at V and 5 bases at J, with 12 bases between the two ends. CDR3 length: 14 residues. Germline-derived CDR1 and CDR2 are SGHTA and FQGNSA.